These 4 T cell receptor beta chains came from one sample sequenced in a study of blood T cell repertoires in COVID-19. Profiling relied on immunoSEQ multiplex PCR, and the TCRdb table lists in-frame clones only, not all of them. The sample consists of some 180,000 clones, about four fifths of them appearing once. The specimen sequenced was peripheral blood. These receptors originate from a man between 60 and 75 years old with acute or convalescent COVID-19.

This chain joins TRBV30 and TRBJ1-2; 8 bases fit TRBD1. J gave up 5 bases and V 0 bases, and 8 bases lay outside the gene matches. This CDR3 is 15 amino acids long. Germline V CDR1 and CDR2: GTSNPN, SVGIG (reference sequence). For the CDR3, the DNA is TGTGCCTGGAGTGTAGTTTCAGGGGGCGGATATGGCTACACCTTC. It specifies CAWSVVSGGGYGYTF.

The chain employs TRBV4-3 and TRBJ2-7; 7 bases are a match to TRBD2. Germline V gives CDR1 LGHNA, CDR2 YSLEER. The CDR3 spans 15 residues. J lost 2 bases, V lost 0 bases, and 4 bases had no gene match. CDR3 loop: CASSQDSAGTYEQYF. The CDR3, as DNA: TGCGCCAGCAGCCAAGACTCAGCGGGGACCTACGAGCAGTACTTC.

The chain has TRBV24-1 and TRBJ2-2, with TRBD1 matching over 7 bases. Per germline, CDR1 KGHDR and CDR2 SFDVKD. V dropped 4 bases and J dropped 6; count of bases not matched to a gene: 4. CDR3 length: 14 residues. This CDR3 reads CATSDIQGAGELFF. In DNA form, the CDR3 reads TGTGCCACCAGTGACATTCAGGGGGCCGGGGAGCTGTTTTTT.

The rearrangement uses TRBV6-5 and TRBJ1-5; TRBD1 agrees at 9 bases. Germline trimming cut 5 bases from V and 6 bases from J; bases unmatched to any gene: 5. Germline CDR1 reads MNHEY; CDR2 reads SVGAGI. The CDR3 totals 14 residues. CDR3 nucleotides: TGTGCCAGCAGTCGGGACAGGGAGGGTCAGCCCCAGCATTTT. This codes for CASSRDREGQPQHF.